The rows below give T cell receptor beta chains drawn from one sample of a study of T-cell memory formation after mild COVID-19. TCRdb fed the 5' RACE reads into MiXCR, producing one record per CDR3 protein. The table has 300,000 to 400,000 distinct CDR3 sequences, 10% to 15% seen once. Sequencing was done on a sample of PBMCs or a T cell subset sorted from them (not recorded which). Every receptor here comes from a man between 18 and 29 years old who had mild COVID-19 (a few samples of this study predate the infection). Cell type and time point are not known. Each CDR3 is given with its conserved first and last residue. D genes are given only for firm matches. Part of the rows lack a size; the others show once, few, many or a class for expanded clones.

TRBV6-5	TRBJ2-2	.	17	.	TGTGCCAGCAGCCGAGTGGGTATACGGATAGGAACCGGGGAGCTGTTTTTT	CASSRVGIRIGTGELFF
TRBV6-6	TRBJ2-1	.	15	many	TGTGCCAGCAGTCCTAATAGCGGAAATTACAATGAGCAGTTCTTC	CASSPNSGNYNEQFF
TRBV29-1	TRBJ2-7	TRBD2	14	.	TGCAGCGTGGCGATGGCAGCGGGGGGCCACGAGCAGTACTTC	CSVAMAAGGHEQYF
TRBV10-3	TRBJ2-5	TRBD1	15	few	TGTGCCATCAGTGAGGACAGGGTCGGGACGGAGACCCAGTACTTC	CAISEDRVGTETQYF
TRBV12-3/TRBV12-4	TRBJ2-5	.	14	few	TGTGCCAGCAGAAGTCCTGACAGAGGGGAGACCCAGTACTTC	CASRSPDRGETQYF
TRBV7-2	TRBJ1-1	.	15	few	TGTGCCAGCAGCTTAACCTCCGGGGGAATCACTGAAGCTTTCTTT	CASSLTSGGITEAFF
TRBV12-3/TRBV12-4	TRBJ1-1	.	11	.	TGTGCCAGCACCTGGGCCTCTGAAGCTTTCTTT	CASTWASEAFF
TRBV5-5	TRBJ2-3	.	14	many	TGTGCCAGCCAGAGGGGCGCGAGCACAGATACGCAGTATTTT	CASQRGASTDTQYF
TRBV5-1	TRBJ2-3	.	15	many	TGCGCCAGCAGCTTGGCAGGAACCAGCACAGATACGCAGTATTTT	CASSLAGTSTDTQYF
TRBV4-2	TRBJ1-1	.	12	few	TGTGCCAGCAGCCGCAATGGGGGGGCAGCTTTCTTT	CASSRNGGAAFF
TRBV20-1	TRBJ2-5	.	13	few	TGCAGTGCGAGGGGCAGGGGGGCCCCGGCCCAGTACTTC	CSARGRGAPAQYF
TRBV7-2	TRBJ2-2	.	15	.	TGTGCCAGCAACCGAGGAGGGGCGAACACCGGGGAGCTGTTTTTT	CASNRGGANTGELFF
TRBV28	TRBJ1-4	TRBD1	14	few	TGTGCCAGCAGTATACGGACAGGCGGAGAAAAACTGTTTTTT	CASSIRTGGEKLFF
TRBV7-9	TRBJ1-2	.	15	few	TGTGCCAGCAGCTTTATTTTGGGGGCCCACAATGGCTACACCTTC	CASSFILGAHNGYTF
TRBV20-1	TRBJ2-1	TRBD1	16	few	TGCAGTGCTTTCGGAGGTGCGGGACAGGGAATTAATGAGCAGTTCTTC	CSAFGGAGQGINEQFF
TRBV15	TRBJ1-2	.	15	few	TGTGCCACCAGCAGGCCAGGTGGGCTGTACTATGGCTACACCTTC	CATSRPGGLYYGYTF
TRBV5-1	TRBJ2-3	.	11	many	TGTGCCAGCAGCTTAGAAGATACGCAGTATTTT	CASSLEDTQYF
TRBV6-1	TRBJ1-2	.	13	.	TGTGCCCTTAAAGAAATTTGGGGCTATGGCTACACCTTC	CALKEIWGYGYTF
TRBV6-5	TRBJ1-6	TRBD1	17	.	TGTGCCAGCAGTTACCGAAGTGGACAGGGGGAAAATTCACCCCTCCACTTT	CASSYRSGQGENSPLHF
TRBV20-1	TRBJ1-4	.	11	.	TGCAGTGCTAGAGTTCGGAGACAACTGTTTTTT	CSARVRRQLFF
TRBV6-5	TRBJ1-1	.	16	.	TGTGCCAGCAGTTACACTAATCCACCGACAGGAGCTGAAGCTTTCTTT	CASSYTNPPTGAEAFF
TRBV25-1	TRBJ1-6	TRBD1	16	.	TGTGCCAGCAGTGATTCGGGGGGACAGGCGGGCTCACCCCTCCACTTT	CASSDSGGQAGSPLHF
TRBV9	TRBJ2-2	TRBD1	17	few	TGTGCCAGCAGCTCCGAGACAGGGGGCTACGGCACCGGGGAGCTGTTTTTT	CASSSETGGYGTGELFF
TRBV4-1	TRBJ1-1	.	11	.	TGCGACAGCAGGGGGAACACTGAAGCTTTCTTT	CDSRGNTEAFF
TRBV29-1	TRBJ2-1	.	14	few	TGCAGCGTGCAGACAGGAGTCTCCTACAATGAGCAGTTCTTC	CSVQTGVSYNEQFF
TRBV6-2/TRBV6-3	TRBJ1-6	.	13	few	TGTGCCAGCAGTTACACCTATAATTCACCCCTCCACTTT	CASSYTYNSPLHF
TRBV6-5	TRBJ2-2	TRBD1	18	.	TGTGCCAGCAGTTACTCGGACAGGGGGCCTCAGAACACCGGGGAGCTGTTTTTT	CASSYSDRGPQNTGELFF
TRBV7-2	TRBJ2-5	TRBD1	16	few	TGTGCCAGCAGCCCCTGGACAGGGGGCTACCAAGAGACCCAGTACTTC	CASSPWTGGYQETQYF
TRBV5-1	TRBJ2-7	TRBD1	13	many	TGCGCCAGCAGCTGGGGGACAGTCTACGAGCAGTACTTC	CASSWGTVYEQYF
TRBV5-1	TRBJ1-5	.	15	many	TGCGCCAGCAGCTTGGGGGTCCAGGCGAATCAGCCCCAGCATTTT	CASSLGVQANQPQHF
TRBV4-1	TRBJ2-5	TRBD2	15	many	TGCGCCAGCAGCCCCTCCGGGGGGGGACAAGAGACCCAGTACTTC	CASSPSGGGQETQYF
TRBV20-1	TRBJ2-3	.	16	.	TGCAGTGCTAGAACATTGGGAGACCTGATCACAGATACGCAGTATTTT	CSARTLGDLITDTQYF
TRBV4-3	TRBJ1-6	.	15	many	TGCGCCAGCAGCCAAGACGTCGCGGGGGGATCACCCCTCCACTTT	CASSQDVAGGSPLHF
TRBV18	TRBJ2-3	TRBD1	16	few	TGTGCCAGCTCACTCGGGACAGGGTTTCGTTTGGGTACGCAGTATTTT	CASSLGTGFRLGTQYF
TRBV7-7	TRBJ2-1	TRBD2	13	.	TGTGCCAGCAGCCACGGGAGGGACAATGAGCAGTTCTTC	CASSHGRDNEQFF
TRBV6-6	TRBJ2-3	.	15	.	TGTGCCAGCAGCCTCCTAGCGATAGGCACAGATACGCAGTATTTT	CASSLLAIGTDTQYF
TRBV6-5	TRBJ1-6	.	14	few	TGTGCCAGCAGCCACGGGCAGGGGCATTCACCCCTCCACTTT	CASSHGQGHSPLHF
TRBV15	TRBJ1-2	.	13	.	TGTGCCACCAGCAGAGATTTGAGGCAAAGCTACACCTTC	CATSRDLRQSYTF
TRBV7-9	TRBJ2-5	.	13	few	TGTGCCAGCAGCCGGGGGTCCCTGGAGACCCAGTACTTC	CASSRGSLETQYF
TRBV6-6	TRBJ2-2	.	12	many	TGTGCCAGCAGTTACTCGCCCGGGGAGCTGTTTTTT	CASSYSPGELFF
TRBV7-2	TRBJ1-5	.	15	few	TGTGCCAGCAGCTTATATCCAGGGTTTAATCAGCCCCAGCATTTT	CASSLYPGFNQPQHF
TRBV5-1	TRBJ2-5	.	14	.	TGCGCCAGCAGCTCCGGGGGGCCGGGGGAGACCCAGTACTTC	CASSSGGPGETQYF
TRBV6-6	TRBJ1-5	TRBD1	15	.	TGTGCCAGCAGGGGGACAGGGTATAGCAATCAGCCCCAGCATTTT	CASRGTGYSNQPQHF
TRBV5-1	TRBJ1-6	TRBD1	15	.	TGCGCCAGCAGCTTAGTGGGACAGGGGGATTCACCCCTCCACTTT	CASSLVGQGDSPLHF
TRBV12-3/TRBV12-4	TRBJ2-1	.	13	.	TGTGCCAGCAGTTTAGTAGGGTTCGATGAGCAGTTCTTC	CASSLVGFDEQFF
TRBV12-3/TRBV12-4	TRBJ2-7	TRBD2	14	.	TGTGCCAGCGGCCAAGCCGGGGGGGCCTACGAGCAGTACTTC	CASGQAGGAYEQYF
TRBV6-5	TRBJ2-7	.	17	.	TGTGCCAGCAGTTACTCGAGTTGGGGGGTGAAGGGCTACGAGCAGTACTTC	CASSYSSWGVKGYEQYF
TRBV6-2/TRBV6-3	TRBJ2-3	.	16	.	TGTGCCAGCAGCCCCTTCGCGGCTTCGGGCGCAGATACGCAGTATTTT	CASSPFAASGADTQYF
TRBV7-3	TRBJ2-2	.	16	.	TGTGCCAGCAGCTTTATCCTGGGGGAAAGGGGCGGGGAGCTGTTTTTT	CASSFILGERGGELFF
TRBV12-3/TRBV12-4	TRBJ2-2	TRBD2	17	few	TGTGCCAGCAACCTCTGGGGACTAGCGGGGTACGGCGGGGAGCTGTTTTTT	CASNLWGLAGYGGELFF
TRBV3-1	TRBJ1-2	.	16	few	TGTGCCAGCAGCCTGCACTCTCGGACGACCGAGTATGGCTACACCTTC	CASSLHSRTTEYGYTF
TRBV5-1	TRBJ2-3	.	15	.	TGCGCCAGCAGCCGAGACAGGGCGGGGGGAGATACGCAGTATTTT	CASSRDRAGGDTQYF
TRBV9	TRBJ2-3	.	13	few	TGTGCCAGCAGCCCCACAATGTTAACGCGGCAGTATTTT	CASSPTMLTRQYF
TRBV4-1	TRBJ2-3	.	16	.	TGCGCCAGCAGCCACCCCAGGCGGACTAGCACAGATACGCAGTATTTT	CASSHPRRTSTDTQYF
TRBV9	TRBJ2-2	.	12	many	TGTGCCAGCAGCCCCCACACCGGGGAGCTGTTTTTT	CASSPHTGELFF